These 10 T cell receptor beta chains share one sample of origin, sequenced in a study of identical twins. TCRdb ran MiXCR on the 5' RACE reads and lists one entry per CDR3 protein. The top ten hold about 0.27% of the sample, which has more than 1.5 million distinct CDR3 sequences, about 30% seen once. Material for sequencing was cord blood. These receptors were taken from a newborn girl in good health.

The gene calls are TRBV3-1 and TRBJ2-1; TRBD1 might be the D (7 bases). CDR1 is LGHDT and CDR2 is YNNKEL in the germline V gene (reference sequence). V lost 0 bases to trimming and J lost 6 bases, with 18 bases between them. The CDR3 is 17 residues long. The CDR3 region has the DNA TGTGCCAGCAGCCAAGATTCACGACAGGGAGGTCGCAATGAGCAGTTCTTC. Encoded protein: CASSQDSRQGGRNEQFF.

CDR3 in DNA: TGCGCCAGCAGCCCCCTCCCGGGCAATCAGCCCCAGCATTTT. Translating gives CASSPLPGNQPQHF. V and J are TRBV4-1 and TRBJ1-5, with D unclear. The CDR3 runs 14 residues. V lost 4 bases and J lost 2, with 9 bases in between. CDR1 is MGHRA, CDR2 YSYEKL, per germline.

The V call is TRBV28, the J call TRBJ1-5, with D possibly being TRBD1 (6 bases). This CDR3 has 13 residues. Germline lookup yields CDR1 MDHEN and CDR2 SYDVKM. The V gene lost 6 bases and the J gene lost 4 bases, with 10 bases spanning the gap. The CDR3 region is CASRLQGNQPQHF. The DNA of the CDR3 is TGTGCCAGCAGACTACAGGGAAATCAGCCCCAGCATTTT.

This clonotype was observed a few times. V usage is TRBV7-9 and J usage is TRBJ2-3, with D unresolved. The CDR3 covers 15 residues. Germline CDR1 SEHNR, CDR2 FQNEAQ (reference sequence). Trimming left V 5 bases short and J 2 bases short, with 14 bases between. The CDR3 is CASSVGQAYTDTQYF. The CDR3 nucleotides are TGTGCCAGCAGCGTCGGGCAGGCCTACACAGATACGCAGTATTTT.

The V gene is TRBV9, the J gene TRBJ2-1; TRBD2 aligns across 8 bases. The trim removed 2 bases at V and 4 bases at J, leaving 5 bases unmatched. CDR3 size: 15 residues. Germline V CDR1 and CDR2: SGDLS, YYNGEE. The CDR3 nucleotides read TGTGCCAGCAGCGTGCGGGGGGCGGATTACAATGAGCAGTTCTTC. Translation gives CASSVRGADYNEQFF.

Many counts were recorded for this clonotype. The chain links TRBV10-3 to TRBJ2-6; no clear D gene. V lost 4 bases, J lost 0 bases, and 7 bases lay in between. The CDR3 spans 15 residues. In germline, CDR1 is ENHRY, CDR2 SYGVKD. This chain's CDR3 is CAISVDLSGANVLTF. CDR3 in DNA: TGTGCCATCAGTGTGGACCTCTCTGGGGCCAACGTCCTGACTTTC.

Only a few counts were recorded for this clonotype. The V and J genes are TRBV6-2 or TRBV6-3 and TRBJ1-5, with TRBD1 as a possible D gene (5 bases). Germline V gene lookup returns CDR1 MNHEY and CDR2 SVGEGT. V was trimmed by 6 bases and J by 1 base, leaving 13 bases between them. CDR3 length: 15 amino acids. The CDR3 here is CASRYTRDSNQPQHF. The CDR3 bases are TGTGCCAGCAGATATACCCGGGACAGCAATCAGCCCCAGCATTTT.

Concerning this clonotype: Germline is not matched at one junction end, which may reflect a read error. This rearrangement joins TRBV15 to TRBJ2-1, with D unclear. Germline CDR1 LNHNV, CDR2 YYDKDF (reference sequence). This CDR3 comprises 15 residues. CDR3 in DNA: TGTGCCACCGGCAGAGAAAGTTCCTCCTACAATGAGCAGTTCTTC. It codes for CATGRESSSYNEQFF. Together with reference TRBV15 and TRBJ2-1, the CDR3 gives the full variable domain: DAMVIQNPRYQVTQFGKPVTLSCSQTLNHNVMYWYQQKSSQAPKLLFHYYDKDFNNEADTPDNFQSRRPNTSFCFLDIRSPGLGDTAMYLCATGRESSSYNEQFFGPGTRLTVL.

This clonotype was seen many times. A much larger clone lies a single base off, so this may be a read error. The CDR3 is CASNYEQYF. CDR3 coding DNA: TGTGCCAGCAACTACGAGCAGTACTTC. V usage is TRBV21-1 and J usage is TRBJ2-7. TRBV21-1 counts as a pseudogene. This CDR3 contains 9 residues.

Comment on this clonotype: An end of the junction does not agree with germline; a read error may underlie this. V is TRBV10-3 and J is TRBJ1-5; 7 bases agree with TRBD1. The CDR3 contains 16 residues. The germline gives CDR1 ENHRY, CDR2 SYGVKD. The CDR3 DNA reads TGTGCCACCGCGCAGGGGGTAAGCATTACCAATCGGCCCCAGCATTTT. It translates to CATAQGVSITNRPQHF.